These 3 T cell receptor beta chains share one sample of origin, sequenced in a study of T cell responses to AZD1222 COVID-19 vaccine. TCRdb's table, derived via immunoSEQ multiplex PCR, lists solely in-frame clones and lacks some. The table has about 180,000 clones, 70% to 90% seen once. The sequences come from peripheral blood, collected on day 0 of AZD1222 vaccination. The receptors here all came from an adult in good health.

The CDR3 coding sequence is TGTGCCAGCAGCTTAGAAATGGCGGGCCAGCAGTTCTTC. Translating it yields CASSLEMAGQQFF. The chain couples TRBV7-2 to TRBJ2-1, with D possibly being TRBD2 (5 bases). CDR3 length equals 13 residues. The V end lost 1 base, the J end lost 11 bases, and 12 bases lay between the germline ends. Germline V lookup: CDR1 SGHTA, CDR2 FQGNSA.

The rearrangement uses TRBV11-2 and TRBJ1-3; unclear D gene. The CDR3 is 14 residues long. V lost 2 bases, J lost 0 bases, and 5 bases lay in between. Germline V gene sequence: CDR1 SGHAT, CDR2 FQNNGV. CDR3 in DNA: TGTGCCAGCAGCTTACCAGGCTCTGGAAACACCATATATTTT. It encodes CASSLPGSGNTIYF.

The chain is built from TRBV19 and TRBJ2-5; 7 bases agree with TRBD1. Germline V lookup: CDR1 LNHDA, CDR2 SQIVND (reference sequence). CDR3 length: 12 amino acids. Trimming cost V 6 bases and J 5 bases; bases outside gene matches: 3. CDR3 DNA sequence: TGTGCCAGTAGCAGGGACAGTGAGACCCAGTACTTC. As protein: CASSRDSETQYF.